Here is one TCR beta chain with its context. Authors' data handling: Reference gene primer amplification gave estimated nucleated cell counts. Libraries were prepared by immunoSEQ multiplex PCR; TCRdb keeps only in-frame clonotypes and omits some of them. Clone size and the V and J calls come from that table; the DNA yielded D and trimming. The table lists about 95,000 clones, 75% to 90% of them singletons. These data originate in a study of blood T cell repertoires in COVID-19. About the research overall: Sites across the United States, Italy and Spain contributed samples from acute and convalescent COVID-19. PBMCs, B-cell-depleted T cells, or T cells provided the cDNA or gDNA that made up the material.

This CDR3 region has 11 residues. Per germline, CDR1 MDHEN and CDR2 SYDVKM. V was shortened by 8 bases and J by 4 bases, with 6 bases between the two germline ends. The chain employs TRBV28 and TRBJ1-5; D gene ambiguous. This clonotype was sampled from a woman between 65 and 79 years old with acute or convalescent COVID-19. The sequenced sample consisted of peripheral blood. The CDR3 sequence: CASGLNQPQHF. DNA for the CDR3: TGTGCCAGCGGACTAAATCAGCCCCAGCATTTT. Together with reference TRBV28 and TRBJ1-5, the CDR3 gives the full variable domain: DVKVTQSSRYLVKRTGEKVFLECVQDMDHENMFWYRQDPGLGLRLIYFSYDVKMKEKGDIPEGYSVSREKKERFSLILESASTNQTSMYLCASGLNQPQHFGDGTRLSIL.